These 19 T cell receptor beta chains came from one sample sequenced in a study of blood T cells in healthy people across ages. Then a second PCR, running about 6 to 11 cycles, was carried out with a sample-barcoded 5' primer and a J-beta primer mix. TCRdb itself ran the 5' RACE reads through MiXCR, one entry per CDR3 protein. The table shows roughly 1.7 million distinct CDR3 sequences, with roughly 32% occurring only once. The sequencing sample was made of blood. The receptors stem from a woman aged 25 to 39 in good health.

This chain connects TRBV6-1 to TRBJ2-5; the match to TRBD2 covers 8 bases. This CDR3 has 14 amino acids. Trimming took 3 bases from V and 4 from J; bases not matched to a gene: 4. The germline V gene encodes CDR1 MNHNS and CDR2 SASEGT. The CDR3: CASSDGGGRETQYF. The CDR3 DNA follows: TGTGCCAGCAGTGACGGGGGGGGCAGAGAGACCCAGTACTTC.

The chain is built from TRBV15 and TRBJ2-5; no reliable D call. The end of the DNA fits TRBJ2-7 better, so the J call may be wrong. Germline loops: CDR1 LNHNV, CDR2 YYDKDF (reference sequence). This CDR3 has 12 amino acids. CDR3 bases: TGTGCCACCAGCAGTTGGCAGAACGAGCAGTACTTC. It is translated as CATSSWQNEQYF.

The chain joins TRBV20-1 to TRBJ1-5, with D perhaps TRBD1 (5 bases). V dropped 5 bases and J dropped 2 bases, with 10 bases sitting between them. This CDR3 region has 13 residues. Germline V gene lookup returns CDR1 DFQATT and CDR2 SNEGSKA (reference sequence). CDR3 amino acids: CSALRDGNQPQHF. In DNA form, the CDR3 reads TGCAGTGCTCTCAGGGACGGCAATCAGCCCCAGCATTTT.

Only a few counts were recorded for this clonotype. This chain joins TRBV20-1 and TRBJ2-7, with D possibly TRBD2 on 6 matching bases. This CDR3 is 14 amino acids long. CDR1 DFQATT and CDR2 SNEGSKA come from the germline V gene (reference sequence). The V gene lost 5 bases and the J gene lost 4 bases, with 18 bases spanning the gap. CDR3 residues: CSARKRRDGYEQYF. The CDR3 DNA follows: TGCAGTGCTCGGAAGCGGCGGGATGGGTACGAGCAGTACTTC.

The DNA of the CDR3 is TGTGCCATCAAACCCGGACAGGAGCGGGATACGCAGTATTTT. This translates into CAIKPGQERDTQYF. The rearrangement links TRBV10-3 to TRBJ2-3; 7 bases are shared with TRBD1. Germline values: CDR1 ENHRY, CDR2 SYGVKD. With V trimmed by 7 bases and J by 6 bases, 10 bases remained unmatched. The length of the CDR3 is 14 residues.

This clonotype was picked up a small number of times. J is TRBJ1-5 and V is TRBV4-1; D is uncertain. Germline assignment: CDR1 MGHRA and CDR2 YSYEKL. V was trimmed by 0 bases and J by 7 bases, leaving 13 bases between them. The CDR3 runs to 15 residues. The CDR3 region is CASSQEAGFEQPQHF. The DNA of the CDR3 is TGCGCCAGCAGCCAAGAAGCGGGGTTTGAACAGCCCCAGCATTTT.

This CDR3 is CASRLANNEQFF. In DNA form, the CDR3 reads TGTGCCAGCAGACTAGCTAACAATGAGCAGTTCTTC. The genes are TRBV2 and TRBJ2-1; weak D call: TRBD2 (6 bases). V lost 6 bases to trimming and J lost 5 bases, with 8 bases between them. CDR1 is SNHLY, CDR2 FYNNEI, per germline. The CDR3 has 12 amino acids.

On this clonotype itself: Possible read error: a much larger clone is one base away. The gene calls are TRBV20-1 and TRBJ2-2, with D possibly being TRBD1 or TRBD2 (5 bases each). Per germline, CDR1 DFQATT and CDR2 SNEGSKA (reference sequence). The CDR3 consists of 11 residues. CDR3 residues: CSASGTEELFF. The CDR3 DNA reads TGCAGTGCTTCAGGGACCGAGGAGCTGTTTTTT.

This clonotype was detected only a few times. The V and J genes are TRBV5-1 and TRBJ2-7; no firm D call. The germline V gene encodes CDR1 SGHRS and CDR2 YFSETQ. There are 14 residues in the CDR3. Trimming took 0 bases from V and 0 from J, leaving 7 bases between them. This chain's CDR3 is CASSLGAPSYEQYF. The CDR3 coding sequence is TGCGCCAGCAGCTTGGGCGCCCCCTCCTACGAGCAGTACTTC.

This clonotype was counted a few times. This sequence joins TRBV29-1 and TRBJ1-1, with unresolved D. The V end was cut by 4 bases, the J end by 5 bases, with 11 bases between. The CDR3 loop spans 12 amino acids. CDR1 and CDR2 from the germline V gene are SQVTM and ANQGSEA. The CDR3 nucleotides are TGCAGCGTTGCCCACGGGAAAACTGAAGCTTTCTTT. Protein product: CSVAHGKTEAFF.

This clonotype was counted between two and nine times. The chain's CDR3 is CASSYRDGGDEQYF. The CDR3 nucleotides read TGTGCCAGCAGTTACAGGGACGGCGGCGACGAGCAGTACTTC. The chain employs TRBV6-2 or TRBV6-3 and TRBJ2-7, with D perhaps given as TRBD1 or TRBD2 (5 bases each). Trimming removed 2 bases at V and 5 bases at J, with 13 bases between. This CDR3 comprises 14 residues. The germline CDR1 and CDR2 sequences are MNHEY and SVGEGT.

The chain combines TRBV20-1 with TRBJ1-5; 10 bases map to TRBD1. The CDR3 covers 13 residues. V dropped 6 bases and J dropped 5; count of bases not matched to a gene: 4. Germline CDR1 is DFQATT and CDR2 is SNEGSKA (reference sequence). This chain's CDR3 is CSASGQGDQPQHF. In nucleotides, the CDR3 is TGCAGTGCCAGCGGACAGGGGGATCAGCCCCAGCATTTT.

This clonotype appeared a few times. The chain has TRBV20-1 and TRBJ2-3; no firm D call. Germline CDR1 is DFQATT and CDR2 is SNEGSKA (reference sequence). This CDR3 region has 14 residues. Trimming cost V 3 bases and J 2 bases, with 12 bases left between them. This chain's CDR3 is CSASRIRSTDTQYF. The DNA of the CDR3 is TGCAGTGCTAGTAGAATTAGGTCCACAGATACGCAGTATTTT.

Comment on this clonotype: A much more abundant neighbour one base away suggests this may be a read error. The chain is built from TRBV12-3 or TRBV12-4 and TRBJ2-5, with D tentatively TRBD2 (5 bases). The CDR3 consists of 16 residues. Deletions cut 2 bases from V and 2 bases from J, with 15 bases between. The CDR3, as DNA: TGTGCCAGCAGTTTACTACTAACGGGGTCGCAAGAGACCCAGTACTTC. Its translation: CASSLLLTGSQETQYF.

This clonotype showed up just once. The V gene is TRBV10-3, the J gene TRBJ2-7; D gene unclear. In germline, CDR1 is ENHRY, CDR2 SYGVKD. Trimming stripped 0 bases from V and 5 bases from J, with 11 bases between. This CDR3 region has 14 residues. CDR3: CAISESTLTHEQYF. The DNA of the CDR3 is TGTGCCATCAGTGAGTCGACCCTAACCCACGAGCAGTACTTC.

The chain employs TRBV7-2 and TRBJ1-5; no clear D gene. V lost 3 bases to trimming and J lost 1 base, with 10 bases between them. Germline V gene lookup returns CDR1 SGHTA and CDR2 FQGNSA. The CDR3 has 15 residues. The CDR3 region has the DNA TGTGCCAGCAGCTTCGTATACGGGAGCAATCAGCCCCAGCATTTT. It specifies CASSFVYGSNQPQHF.

The chain employs TRBV13 and TRBJ2-7; 8 bases fit TRBD2. The CDR3 has 17 amino acids. V dropped 4 bases and J dropped 2; count of bases not matched to a gene: 13. Germline V gene data show CDR1 as PRHDT and CDR2 as FYEKMQ (reference sequence). The CDR3 protein is CASSSHPLAGNTYEQYF. The CDR3 DNA follows: TGTGCCAGCAGCTCTCACCCGCTAGCGGGCAACACCTACGAGCAGTACTTC. The complete variable domain, with remaining parts taken from reference TRBV13 and TRBJ2-7, reads AAGVIQSPRHLIKEKRETATLKCYPIPRHDTVYWYQQGPGQDPQFLISFYEKMQSDKGSIPDRFSAQQFSDYHSELNMSSLELGDSALYFCASSSHPLAGNTYEQYFGPGTRLTVT.

This chain joins TRBV11-2 and TRBJ2-5, with 7 bases lining up with TRBD2. The V gene's germline CDR1 is SGHAT and CDR2 FQNNGV. V shed 5 bases, J shed 2 bases, and the junction held 11 bases outside the gene matches. The CDR3 runs to 16 residues. The CDR3 sequence: CASSLGLVGGQETQYF. The CDR3 region has the DNA TGTGCCAGCAGCCTCGGACTAGTGGGGGGGCAAGAGACCCAGTACTTC.

The gene calls are TRBV12-3 or TRBV12-4 and TRBJ1-1; no reliable D call. Trimming cost V 3 bases and J 3 bases, with 11 bases left between them. The CDR3 covers 14 residues. In nucleotides, the CDR3 is TGTGCCAGCAGTTTGAGGTTCGGGGACACTGAAGCTTTCTTT. Its translation: CASSLRFGDTEAFF.